Each of the 2 T cell receptor beta chains below was sequenced from the same sample in a study of blood T cell repertoires in COVID-19. Data came from immunoSEQ multiplex PCR; TCRdb stores just in-frame clones and leaves some out. The table records 150,000 to 200,000 clones, approximately 79% of them present only once. Sequences were obtained from peripheral blood. These receptor sequences come from an older woman with COVID-19, enrolled during active disease.

This clone was found a few times. The genes are TRBV10-1 and TRBJ1-1; D remains ambiguous. The CDR3 consists of 13 residues. Trimming removed 3 bases from V and 1 base from J, with 6 bases in between. Germline CDR1 is WNHNN and CDR2 is SYGVQD (reference sequence). The CDR3 coding sequence is TGCGCCAGCAGTGAAATGGCGAACACTGAAGCTTTCTTT. Encoded protein: CASSEMANTEAFF.

The CDR3 sequence is CASSVSIGTSGSYEQYF. CDR3 sequence (DNA): TGTGCCAGCAGCGTATCCATCGGGACTAGCGGCTCCTACGAGCAGTACTTC. The chain links TRBV9 to TRBJ2-7; 11 bases agree with TRBD2. The CDR3 spans 17 residues. Germline V gene data show CDR1 as SGDLS and CDR2 as YYNGEE. V was clipped by 1 base and J by 0 bases; unmatched bases: 6. The variable domain in full, with the rest retrieved from reference TRBV9 and TRBJ2-7, is DSGVTQTPKHLITATGQRVTLRCSPRSGDLSVYWYQQSLDQGLQFLIQYYNGEERAKGNILERFSAQQFPDLHSELNLSSLELGDSALYFCASSVSIGTSGSYEQYFGPGTRLTVT.